A single T cell receptor beta chain is shown here with its context. Assay: immunoSEQ multiplex PCR; the TCRdb copy retains only in-frame clones and omits some. The sample holds around 55,000 clones, around 86% seen once. The sample belongs to a study of T cells in localized non-small cell lung cancer. The germline V and J ends were trimmed by 5 bases and 4 bases, with 15 bases remaining between them. CDR3 length equals 15 residues. Germline CDR1 and CDR2: SGHTA and FQGNSA. This chain connects TRBV7-2 to TRBJ1-3; TRBD1 might be the D (6 bases). The clonotype comes from a female donor with stage II lung adenocarcinoma. The sample in question was PBMCs, obtained before any cancer treatment. The CDR3 loop reads CASSPRWGAGNTIYF. The CDR3 coding sequence is TGTGCCAGCAGCCCGCGTTGGGGGGCGGGAAACACCATATATTTT.